This T cell receptor beta chain was documented in a study of early T cells in non-severe SARS-CoV-2 infection. This clonotype was recorded many times. The CDR3 sequence is 14 residues long. The germline V gene encodes CDR1 SNHLY and CDR2 FYNNEI. Trimming stripped 3 bases from V and 5 bases from J, with 10 bases between. Unique molecular identifiers (one per individual cDNA molecule) were attached. Each CDR3 protein is one row after TCRdb ran MiXCR on the 5' RACE reads. The sample records roughly 60,000 distinct CDR3 sequences, roughly 8.4% being singletons. This receptor was obtained from an adult who was a healthcare worker with PCR-confirmed SARS-CoV-2 infection or an uninfected control (not recorded which). The chain uses TRBV2 and TRBJ1-4; TRBD1 might be the D (5 bases). The sample was whole blood. As DNA, the CDR3 is TGTGCCAGCAGTGAGGGGGAGGAGAATGAAAAACTGTTTTTT. This encodes CASSEGEENEKLFF.